Here is one T cell receptor beta chain with its context. The data were obtained in a study of blood T cell repertoires in COVID-19. Study details: The origin of the acute and convalescent COVID-19 samples was the United States, Italy and Spain. T cells, B-cell-depleted T cells, or PBMCs supplied cDNA or gDNA.

Trimming cost V 0 bases and J 4 bases, with 7 bases left between them. CDR3 length: 14 amino acids. Per germline, CDR1 SEHNR and CDR2 FQNEAQ (reference sequence). Source study methods: The assay estimated nucleated cells by amplifying reference gene primers. Generated by immunoSEQ multiplex PCR, the TCRdb table keeps only in-frame clones and is missing some. V, J and clone size are taken as reported in that table, and D and trimming were inferred from the DNA itself. The sample holds about 38,000 clones; 90% are singletons and the top ten take 20% to 30%. The sequenced sample was peripheral blood. The TCR comes from a man in his fifties or sixties with active or convalescent COVID-19. The chain links TRBV7-9 to TRBJ2-1; D call uncertain. CDR3 loop: CASSLASSYNEQFF. CDR3 sequence (DNA): TGTGCCAGCAGCTTAGCTAGCAGTTACAATGAGCAGTTCTTC.